A single sample gave rise to the 13 T cell receptor beta chains below, sequenced in a study of shared clonotypes between healthy human individuals. Here immunoSEQ multiplex PCR was the method, and the copy in TCRdb shows in-frame clones only, minus some. The sample has a few hundred thousand clones; less than 98% are singletons. Sequencing input: naive CD4+ T cells sorted from blood. Subset described: CD45RA+ positively selected. The receptors here all came from a woman younger than 45 in good health.

The rearrangement links TRBV13 to TRBJ2-3; 10 bases match TRBD2. Germline CDR1 is PRHDT and CDR2 is FYEKMQ (reference sequence). CDR3 size: 13 residues. The trim removed 5 bases at V and 8 bases at J, leaving 4 bases unmatched. CDR3 sequence reads: CASSLPSGSTQYF. In DNA form, the CDR3 reads TGTGCCAGCAGCCTCCCTAGCGGGAGTACGCAGTATTTT.

The chain carries TRBV5-1 and TRBJ1-1; D ambiguous. Per the germline V gene, CDR1 is SGHRS and CDR2 is YFSETQ. V was trimmed by 2 bases and J by 1 base, leaving 6 bases between them. CDR3 length equals 13 residues. The chain's CDR3 is CASSFQENTEAFF. Written as DNA, the CDR3 is TGCGCCAGCAGCTTTCAGGAGAACACTGAAGCTTTCTTT.

The gene calls are TRBV6-1 and TRBJ2-5, with D tentatively TRBD1 (5 bases). Germline CDR1 and CDR2: MNHNS and SASEGT. V lost 5 bases and J 7 bases, leaving 20 bases between the germline ends. This CDR3 comprises 15 residues. CDR3 in DNA: TGTGCCAGCAGTTCCCCAGGGCCCCCAGGACGGACCCAGTACTTC. Its protein product is CASSSPGPPGRTQYF.

V gene TRBV7-8 combines with J gene TRBJ2-2, with 7 bases matching TRBD2. The CDR3 runs to 19 residues. The germline V gene has CDR1 SGHVS and CDR2 FQNEAQ. V trimming: 5 bases; J trimming: 0 bases; junction bases outside the gene matches: 15. In DNA form, the CDR3 reads TGTGCCAGCAGCCATTCCTGGTGGGAGCGGGGCGCGAACACCGGGGAGCTGTTTTTT. It translates to CASSHSWWERGANTGELFF.

In DNA form, the CDR3 reads TGTGCCAGCAGCCAAAGGTGGGCTAGAGAGTACGAGCAGTACTTC. It codes for CASSQRWAREYEQYF. This chain uses TRBV14 with TRBJ2-7; D unresolved. V dropped 2 bases and J dropped 4 bases, with 15 bases sitting between them. Per germline, CDR1 SGHDN and CDR2 FVKESK. The CDR3 length is 15 residues.

This rearrangement joins TRBV14 to TRBJ2-5, with D hard to call. Trimming removed 1 base at V and 7 bases at J, with 13 bases between. This CDR3 comprises 14 residues. Germline V gene data show CDR1 as SGHDN and CDR2 as FVKESK. The CDR3 coding sequence is TGTGCCAGCAGCCAAGGGTCCGCTTTGGGGACCCAGTACTTC. Amino acids: CASSQGSALGTQYF.

This clone appeared a single time. V is TRBV2 and J is TRBJ2-1; 14 bases line up with TRBD2. Trimming cost V 6 bases and J 10 bases; bases outside gene matches: 8. The CDR3 runs to 15 residues. Germline-derived CDR1 and CDR2 are SNHLY and FYNNEI. This CDR3 is CASSHGLAGGKEQFF. In nucleotides, the CDR3 is TGTGCCAGCAGCCACGGACTAGCGGGAGGTAAGGAGCAGTTCTTC.

This chain connects TRBV7-2 to TRBJ2-7; D is ambiguous. CDR3 length: 16 amino acids. CDR1 and CDR2 (germline): SGHTA, FQGNSA. Trimming left V 0 bases short and J 3 bases short, with 15 bases between. CDR3 nucleotides: TGTGCCAGCAGCTTAGCGGCCTTTTTGGGCAGCTACGAGCAGTACTTC. Encoded protein: CASSLAAFLGSYEQYF.

V usage is TRBV7-9 and J usage is TRBJ2-1; D remains ambiguous. Germline-derived CDR1 and CDR2 are SEHNR and FQNEAQ (reference sequence). The CDR3 spans 14 residues. Trimming took off 5 bases at V and 4 bases at J, with 12 bases between the two ends. The CDR3 spells CASSRQTDYNEQFF. As DNA, the CDR3 is TGTGCCAGCAGCCGTCAAACAGATTACAATGAGCAGTTCTTC.

V gene TRBV6-5 combines with J gene TRBJ1-2; no firm D call. V was clipped by 0 bases and J by 1 base, with 6 bases between them. Germline values: CDR1 MNHEY, CDR2 SVGAGI. The CDR3 extends over 14 amino acids. Here the CDR3 reads CASSYSIVNYGYTF. The DNA for the CDR3 is TGTGCCAGCAGTTACTCGATAGTTAACTATGGCTACACCTTC.

This clone was seen only once. The rearrangement joins TRBV7-9 to TRBJ2-1, with 13 positions matching TRBD2. The J segment lost 6 bases and the V segment lost 6 bases, leaving 5 bases of the junction unmatched. This CDR3 spans 15 amino acids. Germline values: CDR1 SEHNR, CDR2 FQNEAQ (reference sequence). As DNA, the CDR3 is TGTGCCAGCAGTGTTCGACTAGCGGGAGGCAATGAGCAGTTCTTC. It translates to CASSVRLAGGNEQFF.

CDR3 protein: CASSSTSGSKDEQFF. Written as DNA, the CDR3 is TGTGCCAGCAGCTCGACTAGCGGGAGTAAAGATGAGCAGTTCTTC. The chain is built from TRBV4-2 and TRBJ2-1; 12 nucleotides match TRBD2. Germline V gives CDR1 LGHNA, CDR2 YNFKEQ. The CDR3 covers 15 residues. V trimming: 5 bases; J trimming: 8 bases; junction bases outside the gene matches: 7.

The chain employs TRBV28 and TRBJ2-5, with TRBD2 matching over 11 bases. Germline V CDR1 and CDR2: MDHEN, SYDVKM. The CDR3 spans 14 residues. V trimming: 5 bases; J trimming: 5 bases; junction bases outside the gene matches: 4. In DNA form, the CDR3 reads TGTGCCAGCAGTACGGCTAGCGGGAGGGAGACCCAGTACTTC. Translated, it gives CASSTASGRETQYF.